The 10 T cell receptor beta chains listed next were all sequenced from one sample in a study of human T cells and chemical hapten exposure. Described treatment: therapeutic diphenylcyclopropenone sensitization with weekly scalp DPC. Unique molecular identifiers were affixed to discrete cDNA molecules within the library. TCRdb fed the reads into MiXCR, producing one record per CDR3 protein. The sample consists of fewer than 5,000 distinct CDR3 sequences, about 48% of them appearing once. The sequenced sample was whole blood, obtained before DPC sensitization or 2, 6, or about 24 weeks after (not recorded which). The receptor set was obtained from an adult with alopecia areata. Some clones in this sample may be carry-over from other donors' samples. This table probably holds off-target reads from a library built for another chain.

The V call is TRBV20-1, the J call TRBJ2-7, with a weak D call TRBD2 (5 bases). The CDR3 has 13 amino acids. Germline CDR1 DFQATT, CDR2 SNEGSKA (reference sequence). Trimming removed 3 bases at V and 9 bases at J, with 18 bases between. The CDR3: CSASSTSLISQYF. CDR3 DNA sequence: TGCAGTGCTAGCAGCACTAGTCTAATCTCGCAGTACTTC.

The chain joins TRBV21-1 to TRBJ2-7; the table's D gene call, TRBD1, was not cross checked with the DNA. TRBV21-1 is flagged as a pseudogene. The CDR3 length is 17 residues. CDR3 nucleotide sequence: TGTGCCAGCAGCATGTTTATGCCGGACAGTGTTTCCTACGAGCAGTACTTC. It yields the protein CASSMFMPDSVSYEQYF.

The rearrangement uses TRBV11-2 and TRBJ2-3; D remains unclear. Germline CDR1 and CDR2: SGHAT and FQNNGV. The CDR3 consists of 13 residues. V dropped 3 bases and J dropped 4 bases, with 8 bases sitting between them. CDR3 DNA sequence: TGTGCCAGCAGCTTGGATAAAGCAGATACGCAGTATTTT. Its translation: CASSLDKADTQYF.

This clonotype was observed a few times. The chain links TRBV7-3 to TRBJ2-3; 8 bases line up with TRBD2. The V gene's germline CDR1 is SGHTA and CDR2 FQGTGA. The CDR3 extends over 16 amino acids. Unmatched junction bases numbered 9, after V lost 5 bases and J lost 2 bases. CDR3 sequence reads: CASSPRSGRYTDTQYF. CDR3 nucleotides: TGTGCCAGCAGCCCCCGAAGCGGGAGATACACAGATACGCAGTATTTT. Full variable domain (missing parts from reference TRBV7-3 and TRBJ2-3): GAGVSQTPSNKVTEKGKYVELRCDPISGHTALYWYRQSLGQGPEFLIYFQGTGAADDSGLPNDRFFAVRPEGSVSTLKIQRTERGDSAVYLCASSPRSGRYTDTQYFGPGTRLTVL.

This clonotype was seen a handful of times. The chain employs TRBV20-1 and TRBJ2-1; 15 bases match TRBD2. The CDR3 is 13 residues long. Looked up from germline, CDR1 is DFQATT and CDR2 is SNEGSKA (reference sequence). Trimming cost V 6 bases and J 9 bases; bases outside gene matches: 3. The CDR3 sequence: CSALGLAGGEQFF. In DNA, the CDR3 is TGCAGTGCCCTGGGACTAGCGGGAGGTGAGCAGTTCTTC.

This CDR3 reads CSARVGSETQYF. CDR3 nucleotide sequence: TGCAGTGCTAGGGTGGGGTCGGAGACCCAGTACTTC. The rearrangement joins TRBV20-1 to TRBJ2-5; D call uncertain. Trimming stripped 3 bases from V and 5 bases from J, with 10 bases between. The CDR3 runs to 12 residues. Germline CDR1 and CDR2: DFQATT and SNEGSKA (reference sequence).

For the CDR3, the DNA is TGTGCCAGCAGCTCACAGGGAACGTTGGGCGAGCAGTACTTC. Its translation is CASSSQGTLGEQYF. V usage is TRBV7-6 and J usage is TRBJ2-7; possible D gene TRBD1, 6 bases. V was pared by 4 bases and J by 6 bases, with 16 bases between. This CDR3 is built from 14 residues. Germline assignment: CDR1 SGHVS and CDR2 FNYEAQ.

The chain joins TRBV7-9 to TRBJ2-1; D gene unclear. The ends were cut back, 5 bases at V and 2 bases at J, with 13 bases in the middle. This CDR3 contains 15 residues. In germline, CDR1 is SEHNR, CDR2 FQNEAQ (reference sequence). CDR3 DNA sequence: TGTGCCAGCAGCCCGCTGGGGTCTCCCTACAATGAGCAGTTCTTC. Translating it yields CASSPLGSPYNEQFF.

V and J are TRBV11-2 and TRBJ2-7; D remains unclear. Trimming removed 0 bases from V and 7 bases from J, with 7 bases in between. Germline CDR1 reads SGHAT; CDR2 reads FQNNGV. The CDR3 extends over 12 amino acids. CDR3 sequence reads: CASSLDFGEQYF. The DNA of the CDR3 is TGTGCCAGCAGCTTAGATTTCGGAGAGCAGTACTTC.

The chain joins TRBV2 to TRBJ2-6; 10 bases are shared with TRBD1. V was pared by 4 bases and J by 1 base, with 1 base of the junction left unmatched. Germline values: CDR1 SNHLY, CDR2 FYNNEI. This CDR3 region has 16 residues. CDR3 in amino acids: CASSGTGGSGANVLTF. The CDR3 coding sequence is TGTGCCAGCAGTGGGACAGGGGGATCTGGGGCCAACGTCCTGACTTTC.